The 22 T cell receptor beta chains in this list originate from one sample, sequenced in a study of T cells after yellow fever vaccination. TCRdb reanalysed the 5' RACE reads using MiXCR and keeps one entry per CDR3 protein. The table records 250,000 to 350,000 distinct CDR3 sequences, 6.5% to 8.5% of them present only once. Sample: PBMCs, taken approximately 47 days after the first yellow fever vaccination. The receptor set was obtained from a man aged 18 to 29 who received the YFV17D yellow fever vaccine.

This clonotype appeared many times. The rearrangement uses TRBV12-3 or TRBV12-4 and TRBJ2-1, with a possible D match to TRBD1 (5 bases). Trimming cost V 3 bases and J 2 bases, with 11 bases left between them. This CDR3 has 15 amino acids. DNA of the CDR3: TGTGCCAGCAGTTTCAGGGCAGAGGCCTACAATGAGCAGTTCTTC. It specifies CASSFRAEAYNEQFF.

The chain joins TRBV29-1 to TRBJ1-4; D is ambiguous. The length of the CDR3 is 10 residues. The germline V and J ends were trimmed by 5 bases and 6 bases, with 4 bases remaining between them. Per germline, CDR1 SQVTM and CDR2 ANQGSEA. CDR3 in DNA: TGCAGCGTTAAGGATGAAAAACTGTTTTTT. It codes for CSVKDEKLFF.

V and J are TRBV6-6 and TRBJ2-7; D may be TRBD1 (7 bases). The V end lost 6 bases, the J end lost 5 bases, and 11 bases lay between the germline ends. The CDR3 is 12 residues long. CDR1 and CDR2 from the germline V gene are MNHNY and SVGAGI (reference sequence). The CDR3, as DNA: TGTGCCAGCAGCCCCAGGGGGGACGAGCAGTACGTC. It translates to CASSPRGDEQYV.

This clonotype is medium-sized in the sample. This chain joins TRBV24-1 and TRBJ2-5; D uncertain. CDR1 and CDR2 (germline): KGHDR, SFDVKD. The CDR3 is made up of 15 amino acids. Trimming pared 1 base from V and 3 bases from J, leaving 11 bases between. The CDR3 DNA reads as TGTGCCACCAGTGATTTACAAGGTGCCGAAGAGACCCAGTACTTC. It encodes CATSDLQGAEETQYF.

The chain couples TRBV20-1 to TRBJ2-7; D gene ambiguous. V was trimmed by 0 bases and J by 2 bases, leaving 11 bases between them. This CDR3 contains 14 residues. CDR1 and CDR2 from the germline V gene are DFQATT and SNEGSKA (reference sequence). CDR3 loop: CSARDRLRTYEQYF. The CDR3 DNA sequence: TGCAGTGCTAGAGATCGGCTCAGGACCTACGAGCAGTACTTC.

The gene calls are TRBV12-3 or TRBV12-4 and TRBJ2-1; 9 bases match TRBD1. This CDR3 is built from 12 residues. V gave up 11 bases and J gave up 9 bases; unmatched junction bases: 8. CDR3 protein: CAGGQGLGEQFF. CDR3 sequence (DNA): TGTGCCGGGGGACAGGGCCTGGGTGAGCAGTTCTTC.

The V gene is TRBV6-5, the J gene TRBJ2-2; D may be TRBD2 (5 bases). There are 14 residues in the CDR3. Per germline, CDR1 MNHEY and CDR2 SVGAGI. The V gene lost 3 bases and the J gene lost 6 bases, with 11 bases spanning the gap. In DNA, the CDR3 is TGTGCCAGCAGTTATACCCGGGAACCCGGGGAGCTGTTTTTT. Translated: CASSYTREPGELFF.

This sequence joins TRBV5-4 and TRBJ2-7; tentative D call: TRBD2 (6 bases). Germline V CDR1 and CDR2: SGHNT, YYREEE (reference sequence). CDR3 length equals 15 residues. V was clipped by 4 bases and J by 0 bases, with 14 bases between them. The CDR3 loop is CASSREKTSSYEQYF. The DNA for the CDR3 is TGTGCCAGCAGCCGCGAGAAGACTAGCTCCTACGAGCAGTACTTC.

There are many counts of this clonotype. The chain joins TRBV6-5 to TRBJ2-3; D possibly corresponds to TRBD1 (5 bases). CDR1 is MNHEY, CDR2 SVGAGI, per germline. Trimming pared 5 bases from V and 4 bases from J, leaving 13 bases between. This CDR3 contains 14 residues. CDR3 loop: CASSNRPRADTQYF. For the CDR3, the DNA is TGTGCCAGCAGTAACAGGCCCCGGGCAGATACGCAGTATTTT.

This clonotype was detected only a few times. This sequence joins TRBV7-6 and TRBJ2-1; D is unclear. The CDR3 extends over 15 amino acids. Germline CDR1 and CDR2: SGHVS and FNYEAQ. The V end lost 6 bases, the J end lost 1 base, and 13 bases lay between the germline ends. The CDR3 is CASRVSAGSYNEQFF. DNA for the CDR3: TGTGCCAGCAGGGTCTCGGCAGGATCCTACAATGAGCAGTTCTTC.

This clonotype came up a few times. J is TRBJ1-1 and V is TRBV5-4; D is perhaps TRBD1 (6 bases). The V and J ends lost 2 bases and 4 bases respectively, with 15 bases between them. This CDR3 spans 15 amino acids. The V gene's germline CDR1 is SGHNT and CDR2 YYREEE (reference sequence). For the CDR3, the DNA is TGTGCCAGCAGCTTCGAGACAGGCATGAGCACTGAAGCTTTCTTT. This sequence encodes CASSFETGMSTEAFF.

This clonotype was observed many times. One end of the junction varies from germline; a read error may be responsible. The chain carries TRBV5-1 and TRBJ2-1; D is unclear. CDR3 length equals 13 residues. Germline CDR1 SGHRS, CDR2 YFSETQ. CDR3 loop: CASSLGRNNEQFF. In nucleotides, the CDR3 is TGTGCCAGCAGCTTAGGACGGAACAATGAGCAGTTCTTC.

This rearrangement joins TRBV30 to TRBJ1-5; 8 nucleotides match TRBD1. This CDR3 is built from 15 residues. Germline lookup yields CDR1 GTSNPN and CDR2 SVGIG (reference sequence). The junction had 5 bases not matched to a gene; V was cut back by 2 bases and J by 2 bases. Here the CDR3 DNA reads TGTGCCTGGAGTTCCGACAGGGGCGGCAATCAGCCCCAGCATTTT. Translating it yields CAWSSDRGGNQPQHF.

This clonotype was seen more than once but under ten times. The V gene is TRBV7-2, the J gene TRBJ2-5, with 8 nucleotides matching TRBD2. The length of the CDR3 is 16 residues. V lost 1 base, J lost 5 bases, and 9 bases stayed unmatched. CDR1 is SGHTA and CDR2 is FQGNSA in the germline V gene. The chain's CDR3 is CASSLGPGGRQETQYF. The CDR3 DNA reads TGTGCCAGCAGCTTAGGGCCGGGGGGGCGTCAGGAGACCCAGTACTTC.

This clonotype turned up a few times. This chain connects TRBV30 to TRBJ1-2; D remains unclear. The CDR3 is 14 amino acids. CDR1 is GTSNPN, CDR2 SVGIG, per germline (reference sequence). Trimming pared 4 bases from V and 4 bases from J, leaving 16 bases between. The CDR3, as DNA: TGTGCCTGGATCAGTAGGAGGGCGCTCTATGGCTACACCTTC. Amino acid sequence: CAWISRRALYGYTF.

This clonotype was detected ten times or more. This chain links TRBV12-3 or TRBV12-4 with TRBJ1-1; the D is unclear. The CDR3 loop spans 13 amino acids. V was trimmed by 5 bases and J by 7 bases, leaving 14 bases between them. CDR3 coding DNA: TGTGCCAGCAGTCGTCGGGTAACCCATGAAGCTTTCTTT. Its translation is CASSRRVTHEAFF.

This clonotype was counted at least ten times. This chain connects TRBV20-1 to TRBJ2-5; D gene ambiguous. The CDR3 has 14 residues. Trimming stripped 4 bases from V and 0 bases from J, with 12 bases between. Germline V CDR1 and CDR2: DFQATT, SNEGSKA (reference sequence). CDR3 amino acids: CSATSDWYQETQYF. CDR3 DNA sequence: TGCAGTGCTACATCAGACTGGTACCAAGAGACCCAGTACTTC.

This clonotype was counted only a few times. The chain couples TRBV5-1 to TRBJ2-7, with 11 bases lining up with TRBD2. This CDR3 has 15 amino acids. Looked up from germline, CDR1 is SGHRS and CDR2 is YFSETQ. Trimming cost V 2 bases and J 4 bases; bases outside gene matches: 5. The CDR3 here is CASSFLTSGAYEQYF. The CDR3 DNA sequence: TGCGCCAGCAGCTTCTTGACTAGCGGGGCTTACGAGCAGTACTTC.

This clonotype has at least ten counts. The chain couples TRBV5-6 to TRBJ2-1, with TRBD2 identical over 7 bases. Germline lookup yields CDR1 SGHDT and CDR2 YYEEEE. V was clipped by 2 bases and J by 7 bases; unmatched bases: 6. The CDR3 runs to 14 residues. The CDR3 coding sequence is TGTGCCAGCAGCTTCGGTGCGGGGGTGAATGAGCAGTTCTTC. Its translation: CASSFGAGVNEQFF.

This clonotype was counted a few times. The V call is TRBV20-1, the J call TRBJ1-1, with a possible D match to TRBD1 (5 bases). The CDR3 length is 14 residues. Trimming took off 2 bases at V and 1 base at J, with 11 bases between the two ends. The germline V gene has CDR1 DFQATT and CDR2 SNEGSKA (reference sequence). CDR3 coding DNA: TGCAGTGCTAGACAGGGTACGGGGAACACTGAAGCTTTCTTT. Translated, it gives CSARQGTGNTEAFF.

This chain links TRBV4-3 with TRBJ1-3, with 7 bases matching TRBD1. Germline V gives CDR1 LGHNA, CDR2 YSLEER. Trimming at V came to 1 base and at J to 0 bases, leaving 6 bases not matched to a gene. The CDR3 length is 17 residues. This CDR3 is CASSQGPGGSSGNTIYF. CDR3 DNA: TGCGCCAGCAGCCAAGGTCCAGGGGGGTCCTCTGGAAACACCATATATTTT.

The chain carries TRBV18 and TRBJ2-7; no clear D gene. The CDR3 runs 13 residues. Germline V gives CDR1 KGHSH, CDR2 LQKENI. V lost 6 bases, J lost 13 bases, and 22 bases lay in between. In nucleotides, the CDR3 is TGTGCCAGCTCTCCTCAGCCCGCCGGGCTAAAATACGTC. It specifies CASSPQPAGLKYV.